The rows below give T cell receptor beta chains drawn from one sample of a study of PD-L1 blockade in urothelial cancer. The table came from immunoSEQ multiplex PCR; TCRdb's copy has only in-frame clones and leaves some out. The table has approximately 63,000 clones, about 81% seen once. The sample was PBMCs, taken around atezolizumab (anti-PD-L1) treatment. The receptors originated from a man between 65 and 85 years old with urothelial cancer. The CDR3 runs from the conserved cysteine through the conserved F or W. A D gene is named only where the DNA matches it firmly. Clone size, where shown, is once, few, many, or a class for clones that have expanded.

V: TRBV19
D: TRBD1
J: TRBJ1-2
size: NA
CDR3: CASSSRQGAYGYTF
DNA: TGTGCCAGTAGTTCCCGACAGGGGGCTTATGGCTACACCTTC

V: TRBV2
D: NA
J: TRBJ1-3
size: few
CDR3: CASSGQFGSLGNTIYF
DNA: TGTGCCAGCAGTGGACAGTTCGGGAGTTTAGGAAACACCATATATTTT

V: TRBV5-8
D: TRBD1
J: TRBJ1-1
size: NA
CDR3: CASASWTGVESTEAFF
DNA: TGTGCCAGCGCATCTTGGACAGGGGTGGAGAGCACTGAAGCTTTCTTT

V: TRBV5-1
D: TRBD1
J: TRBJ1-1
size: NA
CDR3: CASSIGQGYTEAFF
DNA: TGCGCCAGCAGTATAGGACAGGGTTACACTGAAGCTTTCTTT

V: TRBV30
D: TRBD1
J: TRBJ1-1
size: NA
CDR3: CAWSRDRDTEAFF
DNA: TGTGCCTGGAGTCGGGACAGGGACACTGAAGCTTTCTTT

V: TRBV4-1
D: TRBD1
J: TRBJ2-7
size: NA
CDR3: CASSQEITGATYEQYF
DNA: TGCGCCAGCAGCCAAGAAATAACAGGGGCGACCTACGAGCAGTACTTC

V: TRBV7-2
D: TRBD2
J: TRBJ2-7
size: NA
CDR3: CASSLETASGSLEQYF
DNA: TGTGCCAGCAGCTTAGAGACGGCTAGCGGGAGCTTAGAGCAGTACTTC

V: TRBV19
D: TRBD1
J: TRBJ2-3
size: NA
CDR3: CASSATQGAGTDTQYF
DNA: TGTGCCAGTAGTGCAACACAGGGGGCTGGCACAGATACGCAGTATTTT

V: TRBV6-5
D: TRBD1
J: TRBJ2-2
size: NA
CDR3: CASRKDRVITGELFF
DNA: TGTGCCAGCAGGAAGGACAGGGTGATCACCGGGGAGCTGTTTTTT

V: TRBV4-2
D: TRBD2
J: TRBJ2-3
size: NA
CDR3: CASSLRGGRVVDTQYF
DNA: TGTGCCAGCAGCTTAAGAGGCGGGAGGGTAGTAGATACGCAGTATTTT

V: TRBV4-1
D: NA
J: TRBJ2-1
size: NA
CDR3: CASSPNLGGASYNEQFF
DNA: TGCGCCAGCAGCCCGAACCTGGGCGGGGCTTCCTACAATGAGCAGTTCTTC

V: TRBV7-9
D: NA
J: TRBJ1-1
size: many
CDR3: CASSLRWEAFF
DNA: TGTGCCAGCAGCTTACGGTGGGAAGCTTTCTTT

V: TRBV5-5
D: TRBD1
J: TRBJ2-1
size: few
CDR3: CASSPGQGAVNEQFF
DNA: TGTGCCAGCAGCCCGGGACAGGGGGCGGTTAATGAGCAGTTCTTC

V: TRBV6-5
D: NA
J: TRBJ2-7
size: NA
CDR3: CATTAAGSYEQYF
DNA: TGTGCCACCACGGCCGCCGGGTCCTACGAGCAGTACTTC

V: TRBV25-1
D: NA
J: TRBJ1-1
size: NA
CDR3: CASRGSGERAEAFF
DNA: TGTGCCAGCAGGGGATCAGGGGAGAGGGCTGAAGCTTTCTTT

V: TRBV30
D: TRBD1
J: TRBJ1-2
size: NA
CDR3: CAWSATGTNYGYTF
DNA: TGTGCCTGGAGTGCGACAGGGACTAACTATGGCTACACCTTC

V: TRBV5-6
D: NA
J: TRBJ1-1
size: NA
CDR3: CASSRRGSTEAFF
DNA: TGTGCCAGCAGCCGCAGGGGAAGCACTGAAGCTTTCTTT

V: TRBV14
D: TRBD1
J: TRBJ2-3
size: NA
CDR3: CASSLRTGRDTDTQYF
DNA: TGTGCCAGCAGCCTACGGACAGGACGCGACACAGATACGCAGTATTTT

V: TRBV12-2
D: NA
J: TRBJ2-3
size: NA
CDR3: CASRLAIGTGGWDTQYF
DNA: TGTGCAAGTCGCTTAGCGATCGGGACAGGGGGTTGGGATACGCAGTATTTT

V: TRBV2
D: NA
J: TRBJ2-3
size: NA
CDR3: CATTSAGFKDTQYF
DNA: TGTGCCACCACCTCCGCAGGGTTCAAAGATACGCAGTATTTT

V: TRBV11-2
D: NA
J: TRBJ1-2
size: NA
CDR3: CASSSQVNYGYTF
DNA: TGTGCCAGCAGCTCCCAGGTTAACTATGGCTACACCTTC

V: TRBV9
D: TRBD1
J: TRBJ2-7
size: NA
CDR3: CASSKRTGGYEQYF
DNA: TGTGCCAGCAGCAAAAGGACAGGGGGTTACGAGCAGTACTTC

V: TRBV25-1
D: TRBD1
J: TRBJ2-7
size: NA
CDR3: CASSESPGGQSSYEQYF
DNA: TGTGCCAGCAGTGAATCCCCAGGGGGACAGAGCTCCTACGAGCAGTACTTC

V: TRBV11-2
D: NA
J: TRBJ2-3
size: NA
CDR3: CASSLRTSYTDTQYF
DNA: TGTGCCAGCAGCTTAAGGACATCCTACACAGATACGCAGTATTTT